This T cell receptor (beta chain) was found in a study of shared clonotypes between healthy human individuals. Overall study context: Ranging from 18 to 49 in age, donors were two women and a few men. Study observations and caveats: For naive CD4 cells, roughly 4.6% of clonotypes were shared across a few donors. Incomplete sequencing of sorted subsets was indicated by rarefaction despite large depth.

Worth noting for this clone: Its matching antigen is unknown. This CDR3 is also generated by other DNA sequences in the sample.

The CDR3 is 13 amino acids. Trimming cost V 5 bases and J 3 bases; bases outside gene matches: 3. Per germline, CDR1 SEHNR and CDR2 FQNEAQ (reference sequence). Original methodology: In the immunoSEQ data, sequences were junction-only and lacked quality scores, so filtering differed. The repertoire was sequenced with immunoSEQ multiplex PCR; TCRdb's copy has only in-frame clones and lacks some. The V and J calls and clone size were taken over from that table, and D and trimming were inferred from the DNA. The repertoire holds under 2,000,000 clones, with roughly 95% as singletons. Naive CD8 cells lacked CD45RO, underwent positive selection for CCR7 and left out terminally differentiated effector memory CD45RA+ cells.

The sequence was obtained from a man aged 18-30 years in good health. The chain recombines TRBV7-9 with TRBJ1-2; 7 nucleotides line up with TRBD1. The sequencing sample was made of naive CD8+ T cells sorted from blood. The CDR3 DNA is TGTGCCAGCAGCCGTACAGGGGACTATGGCTACACCTTC. Its translation: CASSRTGDYGYTF.